The rows below give T cell receptor beta chains drawn from one sample of a study of cytomegalovirus exposure and HLA in healthy donors. The repertoire was sequenced with immunoSEQ multiplex PCR; TCRdb's copy has only in-frame clones and lacks some. This repertoire shows about 84,000 clones, more than 80% found once; its top ten account for about 2.5%. Sequencing used PBMCs. The source of these receptors is a man in his late teens or twenties in good health and CMV-seronegative. Each CDR3 is given with its conserved first and last residue. D genes are given only for firm matches. Where a row states a size, it is once, few, many or the class of an expanded clone; other rows omit it.

D: TRBD1
V: TRBV4-2
J: TRBJ2-5
size: NA
DNA: TGTGCCAGCAGCCCAAACTCCCGACAGGGAGAAGAGACCCAGTACTTC
CDR3: CASSPNSRQGEETQYF

D: TRBD2
V: TRBV9
J: TRBJ2-1
size: NA
DNA: TGTGCCAGCAGCCTCCCGTTACTAGCGGGAGTTCCCCATGAGCAGTTCTTC
CDR3: CASSLPLLAGVPHEQFF

D: NA
V: TRBV11-2
J: TRBJ2-7
size: NA
DNA: TGTGCCAGCAGCTCGAGGCGGCGCGGGGAGCTCCCCTACGAGCAGTACTTC
CDR3: CASSSRRRGELPYEQYF

D: NA
V: TRBV14
J: TRBJ2-7
size: NA
DNA: TGTGCCAGCAGCCAAGAGGGGAGCGGATACGAGCAGTACTTC
CDR3: CASSQEGSGYEQYF

D: NA
V: TRBV7-9
J: TRBJ2-7
size: NA
DNA: TGTTCCAGCAGCTTTACAGGAAACTACGAGCAGTACTTC
CDR3: CSSSFTGNYEQYF

D: TRBD1
V: TRBV28
J: TRBJ1-2
size: NA
DNA: TGTGCCAGCAGTAGTCCAGGGGGCTATGGCTACACCTTC
CDR3: CASSSPGGYGYTF

D: NA
V: TRBV28
J: TRBJ1-1
size: NA
DNA: TGTGCCACCCGCTTTAGTCGTGAAGCTTTCTTT
CDR3: CATRFSREAFF

D: TRBD1
V: TRBV27
J: TRBJ1-1
size: once
DNA: TGTGCCAGCAGCCCACCGGGACAGGGGGCCTGGACTGAAGCTTTCTTT
CDR3: CASSPPGQGAWTEAFF

D: NA
V: TRBV28
J: TRBJ2-5
size: NA
DNA: TGTGCCAGCAGTTTCTCTGGAGGAGAGACCCAGTACTTC
CDR3: CASSFSGGETQYF

D: TRBD1
V: TRBV14
J: TRBJ1-6
size: once
DNA: TGTGCCAGCAGCCAAAGGACAGGGCCAAATTCACCCCTCCACTTT
CDR3: CASSQRTGPNSPLHF

D: NA
V: TRBV7-2
J: TRBJ2-7
size: NA
DNA: TGTGCCAGCAGCGGGGGCTGGAGTGAGCAGTACTTC
CDR3: CASSGGWSEQYF

D: TRBD1
V: TRBV10-1
J: TRBJ2-1
size: NA
DNA: TGCGCCAGCAGTGTCACCGGGACAGGGTTACTTCATGAGCAGTTCTTC
CDR3: CASSVTGTGLLHEQFF

D: NA
V: TRBV15
J: TRBJ1-3
size: NA
DNA: TGTGCCACCAGCAGAGACCACTCTGGAAACACCATATATTTT
CDR3: CATSRDHSGNTIYF

D: NA
V: TRBV29-1
J: TRBJ2-7
size: NA
DNA: TGCAGCGTTGTAACCGGCTACGAGCAGTACTTC
CDR3: CSVVTGYEQYF

D: NA
V: TRBV28
J: TRBJ2-7
size: NA
DNA: TGTGCCAGCAGTCCACGGAGGCCCTCTGGGGAGCAGTACTTC
CDR3: CASSPRRPSGEQYF